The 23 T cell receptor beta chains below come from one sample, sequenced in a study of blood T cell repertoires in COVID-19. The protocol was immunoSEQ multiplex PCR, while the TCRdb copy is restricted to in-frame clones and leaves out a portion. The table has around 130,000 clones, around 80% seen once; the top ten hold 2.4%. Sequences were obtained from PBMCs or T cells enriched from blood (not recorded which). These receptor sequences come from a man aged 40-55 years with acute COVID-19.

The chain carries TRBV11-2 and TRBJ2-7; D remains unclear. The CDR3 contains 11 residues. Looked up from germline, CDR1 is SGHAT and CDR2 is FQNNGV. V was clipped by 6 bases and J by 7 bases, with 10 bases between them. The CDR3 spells CASRLIGEQYF. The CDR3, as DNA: TGTGCCAGCAGATTAATCGGGGAGCAGTACTTC. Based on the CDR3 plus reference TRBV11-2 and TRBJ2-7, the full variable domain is EAGVAQSPRYKIIEKRQSVAFWCNPISGHATLYWYQQILGQGPKLLIQFQNNGVVDDSQLPKDRFSAERLKGVDSTLKIQPAKLEDSAVYLCASRLIGEQYFGPGTRLTVT.

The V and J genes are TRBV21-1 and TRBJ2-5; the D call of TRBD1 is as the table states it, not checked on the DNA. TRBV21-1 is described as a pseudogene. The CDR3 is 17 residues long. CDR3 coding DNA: TGTGCCAGCAGCAAGGCCCAGGGACAGGGGAAACAAGAGACCCAGTACTTC. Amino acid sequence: CASSKAQGQGKQETQYF.

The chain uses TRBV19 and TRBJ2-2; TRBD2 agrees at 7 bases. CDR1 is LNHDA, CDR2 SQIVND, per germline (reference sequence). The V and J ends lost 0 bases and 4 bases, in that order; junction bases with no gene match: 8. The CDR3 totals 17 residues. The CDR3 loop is CASSIDLPAGSTGELFF. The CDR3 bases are TGTGCCAGTAGTATAGATCTACCAGCGGGGAGCACCGGGGAGCTGTTTTTT.

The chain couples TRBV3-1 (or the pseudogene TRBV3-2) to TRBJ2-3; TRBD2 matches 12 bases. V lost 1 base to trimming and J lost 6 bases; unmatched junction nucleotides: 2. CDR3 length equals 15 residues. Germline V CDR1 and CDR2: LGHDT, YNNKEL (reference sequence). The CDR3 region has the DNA TGTGCCAGCAGCCAAGTAGGGACTAGCGGGGATACGCAGTATTTT. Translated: CASSQVGTSGDTQYF.

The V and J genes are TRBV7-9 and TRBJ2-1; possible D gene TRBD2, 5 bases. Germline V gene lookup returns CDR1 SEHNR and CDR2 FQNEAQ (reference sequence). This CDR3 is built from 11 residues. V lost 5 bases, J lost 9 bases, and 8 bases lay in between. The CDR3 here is CASSPGSEQFF. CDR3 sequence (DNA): TGTGCCAGCAGCCCGGGGAGTGAGCAGTTCTTC. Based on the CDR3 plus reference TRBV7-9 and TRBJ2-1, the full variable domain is DTGVSQNPRHKITKRGQNVTFRCDPISEHNRLYWYRQTLGQGPEFLTYFQNEAQLEKSRLLSDRFSAERPKGSFSTLEIQRTEQGDSAMYLCASSPGSEQFFGPGTRLTVL.

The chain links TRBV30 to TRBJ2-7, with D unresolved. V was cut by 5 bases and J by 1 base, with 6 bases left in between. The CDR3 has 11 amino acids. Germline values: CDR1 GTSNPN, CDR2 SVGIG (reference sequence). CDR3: CAWGQSYEQYF. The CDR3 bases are TGTGCCTGGGGGCAGTCCTACGAGCAGTACTTC.

As DNA, the CDR3 is TGTGCCAGCCAGAGAGCGGGATTCCAAGAGACCCAGTACTTC. Its protein product is CASQRAGFQETQYF. The V and J genes are TRBV2 and TRBJ2-5; the match to TRBD2 covers 7 bases. Germline assignment: CDR1 SNHLY and CDR2 FYNNEI. The CDR3 is made up of 14 amino acids. With 8 bases clipped from V and 1 base from J, the junction kept 7 bases outside the gene matches.

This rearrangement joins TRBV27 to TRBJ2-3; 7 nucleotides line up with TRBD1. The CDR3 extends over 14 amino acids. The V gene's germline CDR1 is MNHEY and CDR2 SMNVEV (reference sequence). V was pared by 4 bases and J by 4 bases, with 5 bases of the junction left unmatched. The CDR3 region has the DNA TGTGCCAGCAGTTGGGGACAGAGCTCAGATACGCAGTATTTT. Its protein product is CASSWGQSSDTQYF.

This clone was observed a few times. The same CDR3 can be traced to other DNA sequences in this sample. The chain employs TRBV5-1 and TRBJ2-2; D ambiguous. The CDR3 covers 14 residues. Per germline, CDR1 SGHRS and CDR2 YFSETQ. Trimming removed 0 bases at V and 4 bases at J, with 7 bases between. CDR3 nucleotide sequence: TGCGCCAGCAGCTTGGGACGGGTCACCGGGGAGCTGTTTTTT. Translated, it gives CASSLGRVTGELFF. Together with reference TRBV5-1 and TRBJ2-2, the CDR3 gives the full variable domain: KAGVTQTPRYLIKTRGQQVTLSCSPISGHRSVSWYQQTPGQGLQFLFEYFSETQRNKGNFPGRFSGRQFSNSRSEMNVSTLELGDSALYLCASSLGRVTGELFFGEGSRLTVL.

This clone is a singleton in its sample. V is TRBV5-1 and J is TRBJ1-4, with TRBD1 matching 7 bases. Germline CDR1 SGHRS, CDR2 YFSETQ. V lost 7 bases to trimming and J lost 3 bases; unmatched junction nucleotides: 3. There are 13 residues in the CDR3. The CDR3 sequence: CASRDSPNEKLFF. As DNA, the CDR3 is TGCGCCAGCCGGGACAGTCCTAATGAAAAACTGTTTTTT.

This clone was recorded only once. Here the CDR3 reads CASSRDRLYEQYF. The CDR3 bases are TGTGCCAGCAGTCGGGACAGACTCTACGAGCAGTACTTC. The V call is TRBV11-2, the J call TRBJ2-7, with 7 bases identical to TRBD1. This CDR3 contains 13 residues. With 6 bases clipped from V and 3 bases from J, the junction kept 5 bases outside the gene matches. Germline-derived CDR1 and CDR2 are SGHAT and FQNNGV.

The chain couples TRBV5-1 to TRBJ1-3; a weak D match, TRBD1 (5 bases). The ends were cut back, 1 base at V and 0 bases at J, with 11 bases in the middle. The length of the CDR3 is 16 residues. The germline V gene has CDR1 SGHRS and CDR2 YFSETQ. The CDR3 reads CASSLTQGSSGNTIYF. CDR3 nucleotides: TGCGCCAGCAGCTTGACCCAGGGTAGCTCTGGAAACACCATATATTTT.

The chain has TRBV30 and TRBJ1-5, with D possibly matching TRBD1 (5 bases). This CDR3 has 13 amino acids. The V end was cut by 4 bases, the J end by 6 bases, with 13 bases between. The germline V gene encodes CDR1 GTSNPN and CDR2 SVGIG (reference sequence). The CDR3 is CAWTYGGGQPQHF. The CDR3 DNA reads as TGTGCCTGGACTTACGGGGGGGGTCAGCCCCAGCATTTT.

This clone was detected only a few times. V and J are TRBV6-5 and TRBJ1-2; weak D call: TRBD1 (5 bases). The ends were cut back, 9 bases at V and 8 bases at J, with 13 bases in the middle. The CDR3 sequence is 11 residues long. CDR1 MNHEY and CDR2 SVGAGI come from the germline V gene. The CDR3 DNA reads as TGTGCCAGTGGGGGAGGGCTCGGCTACACCTTC. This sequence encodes CASGGGLGYTF.

CDR3 coding DNA: TGTGCCAGCCGCTCGTTCAGACGGGAAACAGATACGCAGTATTTT. Amino acid sequence: CASRSFRRETDTQYF. The V gene is TRBV6-6, the J gene TRBJ2-3, with D possibly TRBD2 on 5 matching bases. V lost 8 bases and J 3 bases, leaving 18 bases between the germline ends. Per germline, CDR1 MNHNY and CDR2 SVGAGI (reference sequence). The CDR3 spans 15 residues.

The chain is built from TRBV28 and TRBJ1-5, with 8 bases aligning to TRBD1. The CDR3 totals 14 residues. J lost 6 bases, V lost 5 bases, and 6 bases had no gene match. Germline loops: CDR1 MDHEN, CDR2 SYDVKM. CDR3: CASSRAGGRQPQHF. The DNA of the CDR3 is TGTGCCAGCAGTAGGGCAGGGGGCCGTCAGCCCCAGCATTTT.

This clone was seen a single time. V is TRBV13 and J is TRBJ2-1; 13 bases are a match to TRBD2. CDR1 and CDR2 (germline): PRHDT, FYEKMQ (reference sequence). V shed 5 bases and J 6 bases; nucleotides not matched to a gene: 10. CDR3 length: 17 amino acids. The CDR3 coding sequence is TGTGCCAGCAGCCCTATCTCGACTAGCGGGAGGACCAATGAGCAGTTCTTC. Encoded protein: CASSPISTSGRTNEQFF.

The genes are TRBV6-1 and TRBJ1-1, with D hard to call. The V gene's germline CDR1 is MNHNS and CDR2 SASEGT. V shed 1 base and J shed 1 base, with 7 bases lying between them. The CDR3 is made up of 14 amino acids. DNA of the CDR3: TGTGCCAGCAGTGAAGGTGAGCCGAACACTGAAGCTTTCTTT. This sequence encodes CASSEGEPNTEAFF.

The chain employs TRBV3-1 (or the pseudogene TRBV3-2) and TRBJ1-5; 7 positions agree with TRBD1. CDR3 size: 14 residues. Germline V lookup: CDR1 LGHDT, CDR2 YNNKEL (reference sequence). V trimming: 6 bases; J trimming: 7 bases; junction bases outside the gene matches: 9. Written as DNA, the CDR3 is TGTGCCAGCAGTCTGACAGGGTTAGACCAGCCCCAGCATTTT. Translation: CASSLTGLDQPQHF.

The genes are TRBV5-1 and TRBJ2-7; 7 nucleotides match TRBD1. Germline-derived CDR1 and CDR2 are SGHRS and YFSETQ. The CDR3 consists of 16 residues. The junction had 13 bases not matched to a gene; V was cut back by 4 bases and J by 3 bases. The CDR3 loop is CASSPNRDSDVYEQYF. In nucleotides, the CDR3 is TGCGCCAGCAGCCCAAACCGGGACAGTGATGTCTACGAGCAGTACTTC.

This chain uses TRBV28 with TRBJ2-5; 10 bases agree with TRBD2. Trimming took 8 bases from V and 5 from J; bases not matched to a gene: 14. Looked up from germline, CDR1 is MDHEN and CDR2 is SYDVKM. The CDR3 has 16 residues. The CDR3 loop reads CASVPASGRGEETQYF. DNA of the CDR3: TGTGCCAGCGTCCCCGCTAGCGGGAGAGGGGAGGAGACCCAGTACTTC.

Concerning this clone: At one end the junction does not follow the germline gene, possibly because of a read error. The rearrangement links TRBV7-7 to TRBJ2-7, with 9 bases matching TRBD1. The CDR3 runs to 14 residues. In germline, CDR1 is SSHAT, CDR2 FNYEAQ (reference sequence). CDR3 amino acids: CASSQSDRGHEQYF. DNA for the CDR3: TGTGCTAGCAGCCAATCGGACAGGGGTCACGAGCAGTACTTC.

The chain's CDR3 is CASGPSYEQYF. CDR3 nucleotide sequence: TGTGCCAGCGGCCCTTCCTACGAGCAGTACTTC. The chain is built from TRBV28 and TRBJ2-7; D call uncertain. Per the germline V gene, CDR1 is MDHEN and CDR2 is SYDVKM. The germline V and J ends were trimmed by 8 bases and 1 base, with 6 bases remaining between them. The CDR3 runs 11 residues.